Presented here are 13 T cell receptor beta chains from one specimen sequenced in a study of blood T cell repertoires in COVID-19. The table came from immunoSEQ multiplex PCR; TCRdb's copy has only in-frame clones and leaves some out. The sample includes over 250,000 clones, 75% to 90% of them seen just once. Sequenced material: peripheral blood. These receptors were obtained from a woman in her 70s with COVID-19, enrolled during active disease.

V and J are TRBV10-3 and TRBJ2-3; 12 bases agree with TRBD2. Unmatched junction bases numbered 3, after V lost 6 bases and J lost 2 bases. The germline V gene has CDR1 ENHRY and CDR2 SYGVKD. This CDR3 has 15 residues. CDR3 in amino acids: CAIRTSGGFTDTQYF. The CDR3 coding sequence is TGTGCCATCAGGACTAGCGGGGGTTTCACAGATACGCAGTATTTT.

V gene TRBV28 combines with J gene TRBJ1-3; possibly TRBD1 for D (5 bases). Trimming cost V 4 bases and J 3 bases, with 16 bases left between them. The CDR3 consists of 16 residues. The germline CDR1 and CDR2 sequences are MDHEN and SYDVKM. Here the CDR3 DNA reads TGTGCCAGCAGTTCCCTAGGGGATTTAGGTGGAAACACCATATATTTT. Its protein is CASSSLGDLGGNTIYF.

This sequence joins TRBV29-1 and TRBJ1-1; 7 positions match TRBD1. From germline, CDR1 is SQVTM and CDR2 ANQGSEA. After removal of 7 bases from V and 7 bases from J, the junction contained 3 bases not matched to a gene. The CDR3 runs 10 residues. CDR3 protein: CSGGQSEAFF. The CDR3 DNA sequence: TGCAGCGGGGGACAGAGTGAAGCTTTCTTT.

This chain connects TRBV5-5 to TRBJ1-2; the D gene is possibly TRBD1 (6 bases). Per germline, CDR1 SGHKS and CDR2 YYEKEE (reference sequence). CDR3 size: 13 residues. V was pared by 6 bases and J by 4 bases, with 13 bases between. In nucleotides, the CDR3 is TGTGCCAGCAACCCAGGGGACGGCTATGGCTACACCTTC. Its protein is CASNPGDGYGYTF.

This clone was detected only a few times. The chain recombines TRBV4-2 with TRBJ1-5; 8 bases map to TRBD1. Losses at the gene ends were 1 base for V and 2 bases for J; bases not matched to a gene: 7. The CDR3 loop spans 17 amino acids. Looked up from germline, CDR1 is LGHNA and CDR2 is YNFKEQ. The CDR3 DNA follows: TGTGCCAGCAGCCAAGCTACAGGGGGAGGGGGCAATCAGCCCCAGCATTTT. Its translation: CASSQATGGGGNQPQHF.

The V gene is TRBV14, the J gene TRBJ1-6; no firm D call. The CDR3 is made up of 16 amino acids. CDR1 and CDR2 (germline): SGHDN, FVKESK. Trimming removed 5 bases at V and 2 bases at J, with 13 bases between. The CDR3 is CASSGVGGPYNSPLHF. For the CDR3, the DNA is TGTGCCAGCAGCGGCGTGGGAGGCCCCTATAATTCACCCCTCCACTTT.

A few counts support this clone. The chain joins TRBV6-6 to TRBJ2-2, with TRBD1 matching 8 bases. Germline assignment: CDR1 MNHNY and CDR2 SVGAGI (reference sequence). This CDR3 is built from 17 residues. Trimming took 5 bases from V and 4 from J; bases not matched to a gene: 12. Here the CDR3 reads CASSPRGRGPPTGELFF. The CDR3 nucleotides read TGTGCCAGCAGTCCCCGGGGCAGGGGGCCACCCACCGGGGAGCTGTTTTTT.

The rearrangement uses TRBV11-1 and TRBJ2-7; possibly TRBD1 for D (6 bases). The CDR3 is made up of 14 amino acids. Germline V gives CDR1 SGHAT, CDR2 FQDESV (reference sequence). V gave up 1 base and J gave up 3 bases, with 10 bases separating them. The CDR3, as DNA: TGTGCCAGCAGCTTAGGAAGGGGGTACTACGAGCAGTACTTC. Translated, it gives CASSLGRGYYEQYF.

The gene calls are TRBV4-1 and TRBJ2-2; weak D call: TRBD1 (5 bases). This CDR3 spans 18 amino acids. The germline gives CDR1 MGHRA, CDR2 YSYEKL. Trimming took 5 bases from V and 4 from J, leaving 23 bases between them. As DNA, the CDR3 is TGCGCCAGCAGCGTAGACTTAGACTTTTTAAGGGGCACCGGGGAGCTGTTTTTT. Translating gives CASSVDLDFLRGTGELFF.

The V call is TRBV11-2, the J call TRBJ2-7, with D possibly matching TRBD2 (7 bases). The germline V and J ends were trimmed by 4 bases and 3 bases, with 16 bases remaining between them. This CDR3 spans 15 amino acids. The germline gives CDR1 SGHAT, CDR2 FQNNGV. The CDR3 nucleotides read TGTGCCAGCAGCTCTCGGCGGGGGCTCGACTACGAGCAGTACTTC. Its protein is CASSSRRGLDYEQYF.

V usage is TRBV5-4 and J usage is TRBJ2-3, with TRBD1 identical over 7 bases. Trimming took 4 bases from V and 4 from J; bases not matched to a gene: 9. Per germline, CDR1 SGHNT and CDR2 YYREEE (reference sequence). The CDR3 consists of 15 residues. The DNA of the CDR3 is TGTGCCAGCAGCCGACAGGGCGGTTGGGCAGATACGCAGTATTTT. Protein: CASSRQGGWADTQYF. Full variable domain (outside the CDR3, taken from reference TRBV5-4 and TRBJ2-3): ETGVTQSPTHLIKTRGQQVTLRCSSQSGHNTVSWYQQALGQGPQFIFQYYREEENGRGNFPPRFSGLQFPNYSSELNVNALELDDSALYLCASSRQGGWADTQYFGPGTRLTVL.

The rearrangement links TRBV28 to TRBJ1-2, with 8 bases aligning to TRBD1. CDR1 MDHEN and CDR2 SYDVKM come from the germline V gene. The junction had 11 bases not matched to a gene; V was cut back by 6 bases and J by 8 bases. The CDR3 is 14 residues long. The CDR3 loop is CASRTSDRAWGYTF. CDR3 in DNA: TGTGCCAGCAGAACCTCGGACAGGGCGTGGGGCTACACCTTC.

The chain recombines TRBV21-1 with TRBJ2-6; the table assigns TRBD1, which was not confirmed against the DNA. TRBV21-1 is a pseudogene locus. The length of the CDR3 is 21 residues. CDR3 sequence: CASSNAPMIRGPSSGANVLTF. CDR3 in DNA: TGTGCCAGCAGCAACGCCCCAATGATCAGGGGGCCGAGCTCTGGGGCCAACGTCCTGACTTTC.